These 20 T cell receptor beta chains were sequenced from one sample in a study of shared clonotypes between healthy human individuals. Repertoires were generated with immunoSEQ multiplex PCR, while TCRdb's copy carries only in-frame clones and drops some. Of 900,000 to 1,200,000 clones listed, approximately 78% were seen once; the top ten hold 0.55% to 0.7%. The sequencing sample was made of memory CD4+ T cells from PBMCs. The subset denotes: CD45RA-negative fraction. The receptors stem from a young man in good health. Some clones in this sample may be carry-over from other donors' samples.

This chain connects TRBV5-6 to TRBJ2-7, with D possibly TRBD2 on 6 matching bases. Germline-derived CDR1 and CDR2 are SGHDT and YYEEEE. This CDR3 contains 14 residues. V was clipped by 1 base and J by 5 bases, with 13 bases between them. CDR3 sequence reads: CASSLLGRGDEQYF. CDR3 sequence (DNA): TGTGCCAGCAGCTTGTTAGGGCGGGGCGACGAGCAGTACTTC. Complete variable domain (other parts from reference TRBV5-6 and TRBJ2-7): DAGVTQSPTHLIKTRGQQVTLRCSPKSGHDTVSWYQQALGQGPQFIFQYYEEEERQRGNFPDRFSGHQFPNYSSELNVNALLLGDSALYLCASSLLGRGDEQYFGPGTRLTVT.

V gene TRBV4-3 combines with J gene TRBJ1-5; D gene uncertain. Per germline, CDR1 LGHNA and CDR2 YSLEER. The length of the CDR3 is 15 residues. The germline V and J ends were trimmed by 0 bases and 9 bases, with 15 bases remaining between them. CDR3 sequence: CASSQDQGPQRPQHF. The CDR3 DNA reads as TGCGCCAGCAGCCAAGATCAAGGTCCACAACGGCCCCAGCATTTT.

To note about this clone: The sample contains more than one DNA sequence encoding this CDR3. The chain combines TRBV2 with TRBJ1-1; D perhaps matches TRBD1 (6 bases). V shed 6 bases and J shed 0 bases, with 11 bases lying between them. This CDR3 has 14 residues. CDR1 and CDR2 (germline): SNHLY, FYNNEI. The CDR3 sequence is CASRVDRMNTEAFF. For the CDR3, the DNA is TGTGCCAGCAGAGTAGACAGGATGAACACTGAAGCTTTCTTT.

The gene calls are TRBV9 and TRBJ1-2; D is perhaps TRBD1 (6 bases). The CDR3 is 15 amino acids. Trimming pared 6 bases from V and 4 bases from J, leaving 19 bases between. The V gene's germline CDR1 is SGDLS and CDR2 YYNGEE. CDR3 amino acids: CASTPGQTGTYGYTF. The CDR3 nucleotides read TGTGCCAGCACCCCCGGCCAAACAGGGACCTATGGCTACACCTTC.

The J gene is TRBJ2-5, the V gene TRBV28, with 7 bases lining up with TRBD1. Looked up from germline, CDR1 is MDHEN and CDR2 is SYDVKM. With 5 bases clipped from V and 1 base from J, the junction kept 7 bases outside the gene matches. CDR3 length: 15 residues. The CDR3 sequence is CASSALQGTQETQYF. The CDR3 DNA follows: TGTGCCAGCAGTGCGCTACAGGGGACCCAAGAGACCCAGTACTTC.

This chain joins TRBV2 and TRBJ1-5; D is ambiguous. The V and J ends lost 7 bases and 2 bases respectively, with 15 bases between them. CDR1 is SNHLY and CDR2 is FYNNEI in the germline V gene. This CDR3 spans 15 amino acids. For the CDR3, the DNA is TGTGCCAGCAAGGGTCAACCGGCGGGCAATCAGCCCCAGCATTTT. Residues: CASKGQPAGNQPQHF.

In the case of this clone: Germline and junction disagree at one end, which may indicate a read error. Other DNA sequences in the same sample also yield this CDR3. This sequence joins TRBV2 and TRBJ2-6; D uncertain. The CDR3 contains 13 residues. The germline V gene has CDR1 SNHLY and CDR2 FYNNEI. CDR3 residues: CASSEGGANVLTF. CDR3 nucleotides: TGTGCCAGCAGCGAAGGCGGGGCCAACGTCCTGACTTTC.

The chain is built from TRBV11-2 and TRBJ2-6; D tentatively fits TRBD1 or TRBD2 (5 bases each). V was trimmed by 6 bases and J by 0 bases, leaving 12 bases between them. CDR1 is SGHAT, CDR2 FQNNGV, per germline. The CDR3 length is 16 residues. The CDR3 here is CASRRDRASGANVLTF. CDR3 DNA sequence: TGTGCCAGCAGAAGGGACCGAGCCTCTGGGGCCAACGTCCTGACTTTC. The complete variable domain, with remaining parts taken from reference TRBV11-2 and TRBJ2-6, reads EAGVAQSPRYKIIEKRQSVAFWCNPISGHATLYWYQQILGQGPKLLIQFQNNGVVDDSQLPKDRFSAERLKGVDSTLKIQPAKLEDSAVYLCASRRDRASGANVLTFGAGSRLTVL.

This clone was seen more than once but under ten times. CDR3 DNA: TGTGCCAGCAGCCAACAATCCTCCCGGACAGGTAGTGGCTACACCTTC. Translating it yields CASSQQSSRTGSGYTF. V usage is TRBV4-2 and J usage is TRBJ1-2; 7 bases are shared with TRBD1. The CDR3 covers 16 residues. Unmatched junction bases numbered 13, after V lost 2 bases and J lost 7 bases. CDR1 and CDR2 from the germline V gene are LGHNA and YNFKEQ.

In this sample, this clone turned up a few times. This chain links TRBV6-5 with TRBJ2-5; 9 nucleotides line up with TRBD1. Germline values: CDR1 MNHEY, CDR2 SVGAGI. With V trimmed by 6 bases and J by 3 bases, 5 bases remained unmatched. The CDR3 spans 14 residues. The CDR3 nucleotides are TGTGCCAGCAGAACTTGGGACAGGGAAGAGACCCAGTACTTC. It codes for CASRTWDREETQYF.

The chain combines TRBV29-1 with TRBJ2-1; no definite D call. This CDR3 region has 14 residues. Germline loops: CDR1 SQVTM, CDR2 ANQGSEA. Trimming pared 7 bases from V and 0 bases from J, leaving 13 bases between. The CDR3 nucleotides read TGCAGCGCCCCGACACGCCGCTCCTACAATGAGCAGTTCTTC. This encodes CSAPTRRSYNEQFF.

The chain uses TRBV5-6 and TRBJ1-5, with no clear D. The CDR3 sequence is 12 residues long. Trimming took 0 bases from V and 5 from J, leaving 3 bases between them. CDR1 and CDR2 (germline): SGHDT, YYEEEE. CDR3 region: CASSLADQPQHF. The CDR3 nucleotides are TGTGCCAGCAGCTTGGCGGATCAGCCCCAGCATTTT.

In the case of this clone: One base separates it from a far larger clone, so it is likely a read error. The same CDR3 also results from other DNA sequences found in this sample. CDR3 in DNA: TGTGCCAGCTCACCCAACACAGATACGCAGTATTTT. Encoded protein: CASSPNTDTQYF. The chain joins TRBV18 to TRBJ2-3; D is uncertain. Germline V lookup: CDR1 KGHSH, CDR2 LQKENI. V was shortened by 3 bases and J by 2 bases, with 3 bases between the two germline ends. This CDR3 has 12 residues.

V usage is TRBV5-1 and J usage is TRBJ2-3, with D unclear. V was trimmed by 1 base and J by 4 bases, leaving 10 bases between them. The germline V gene has CDR1 SGHRS and CDR2 YFSETQ. This CDR3 is built from 14 residues. The CDR3 DNA is TGCGCCAGCAGCTTGCTCGAAGTGCCAGATACGCAGTATTTT. It encodes CASSLLEVPDTQYF. The entire variable domain, with the rest obtained from reference TRBV5-1 and TRBJ2-3, is as follows: KAGVTQTPRYLIKTRGQQVTLSCSPISGHRSVSWYQQTPGQGLQFLFEYFSETQRNKGNFPGRFSGRQFSNSRSEMNVSTLELGDSALYLCASSLLEVPDTQYFGPGTRLTVL.

This rearrangement joins TRBV7-9 to TRBJ2-5; either TRBD1 or TRBD2 may fit D (5 bases each). The CDR3 has 13 residues. V was trimmed by 7 bases and J by 1 base, leaving 10 bases between them. The germline gives CDR1 SEHNR, CDR2 FQNEAQ (reference sequence). CDR3 nucleotide sequence: TGTGCCAGCATCCCTGGGGGCCAAGAGACCCAGTACTTC. Its translation: CASIPGGQETQYF.

The CDR3 sequence is CASSVGPDNTEAFF. The DNA of the CDR3 is TGTGCCAGCAGCGTAGGGCCAGACAACACTGAAGCTTTCTTT. The chain couples TRBV9 to TRBJ1-1; D gene unclear. The V gene lost 0 bases and the J gene lost 2 bases, with 8 bases spanning the gap. This CDR3 spans 14 amino acids. Germline CDR1 reads SGDLS; CDR2 reads YYNGEE.

The rearrangement joins TRBV7-9 to TRBJ2-5; 14 bases are a match to TRBD2. CDR1 SEHNR and CDR2 FQNEAQ come from the germline V gene (reference sequence). The CDR3 is 18 amino acids. The V segment lost 3 bases and the J segment 2 bases; nucleotides outside the gene matches: 8. Here the CDR3 DNA reads TGTGCCAGCAGCTTTGGGACTAGCGGGAGTTGGGAGCAAGAGACCCAGTACTTC. This gives the protein CASSFGTSGSWEQETQYF.

The V call is TRBV1, the J call TRBJ2-5; TRBD2 reflects the table's D call only, with no check against the DNA. TRBV1 is assigned pseudogene status. The CDR3 contains 17 residues. The CDR3 spells CTSSQGCSGRARETQYF. CDR3 DNA: TGCACCAGCAGCCAGGGGTGTAGCGGGAGGGCCCGAGAGACCCAGTACTTC.

The gene calls are TRBV7-2 and TRBJ2-3; D may match TRBD1 or TRBD2 (5 bases each). V was trimmed by 5 bases and J by 5 bases, leaving 11 bases between them. The germline V gene has CDR1 SGHTA and CDR2 FQGNSA. The CDR3 spans 13 residues. CDR3 nucleotide sequence: TGTGCCAGCAGCCCTAGGGGAGAAGATACGCAGTATTTT. It encodes CASSPRGEDTQYF.

The rearrangement links TRBV18 to TRBJ2-7; 10 nucleotides align to TRBD1. The CDR3 is made up of 15 amino acids. Germline CDR1 KGHSH, CDR2 LQKENI. With V trimmed by 4 bases and J by 6 bases, 9 bases remained unmatched. The CDR3 region has the DNA TGTGCCAGCTCACTCATCGACAGGGGGCTAGCCGAGCAGTACTTC. The encoded protein is CASSLIDRGLAEQYF.